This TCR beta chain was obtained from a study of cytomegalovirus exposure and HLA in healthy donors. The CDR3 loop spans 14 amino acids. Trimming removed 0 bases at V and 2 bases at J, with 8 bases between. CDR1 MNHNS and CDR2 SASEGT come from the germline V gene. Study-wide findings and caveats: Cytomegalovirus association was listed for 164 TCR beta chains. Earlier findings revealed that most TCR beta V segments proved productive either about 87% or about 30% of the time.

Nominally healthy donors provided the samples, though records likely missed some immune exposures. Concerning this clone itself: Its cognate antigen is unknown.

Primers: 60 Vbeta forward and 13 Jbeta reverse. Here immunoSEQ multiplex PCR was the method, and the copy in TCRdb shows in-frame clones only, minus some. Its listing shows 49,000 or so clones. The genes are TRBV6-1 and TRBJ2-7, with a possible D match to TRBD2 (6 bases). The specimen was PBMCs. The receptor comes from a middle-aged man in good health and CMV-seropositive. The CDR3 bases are TGTGCCAGCAGTGAAGCTTGGGGGGCCTACGAGCAGTACTTC. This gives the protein CASSEAWGAYEQYF.